The source of this TCR beta chain is a study of T-cell memory formation after mild COVID-19. TCRdb re-analysed the 5' RACE reads in MiXCR, keeping a single row per CDR3 protein. The sample records roughly 610,000 distinct CDR3 sequences, roughly 17% being singletons. This clonotype was found a few times. The germline gives CDR1 SGHVS, CDR2 FNYEAQ. The CDR3 covers 14 residues. With 3 bases clipped from V and 8 bases from J, the junction kept 4 bases outside the gene matches. This chain links TRBV7-6 with TRBJ2-1; 10 bases align to TRBD2. Sequenced material: PBMCs or a T cell subset sorted from them (not recorded which). This clonotype was sampled from an adult woman who had mild COVID-19 (a few samples of this study predate the infection). Cell type and time point are not known. For the CDR3, the DNA is TGTGCCAGCAGCTTCACTAGCGGGATCGATGAGCAGTTCTTC. Amino acids: CASSFTSGIDEQFF.